Given below is one T cell receptor (beta chain) in context. The protocol was immunoSEQ multiplex PCR, while the TCRdb copy is restricted to in-frame clones and leaves out a portion. This sample has about 150,000 clones, with about 85% found just once. The sample belongs to a study of blood T cell repertoires in COVID-19. Study overall: Acute and convalescent COVID-19 specimens originated in the United States, Italy and Spain. From T cells, B-cell-depleted T cells, or PBMCs came the material, which was cDNA or gDNA.

Germline V lookup: CDR1 KGHSH, CDR2 LQKENI. With V trimmed by 0 bases and J by 1 base, 6 bases remained unmatched. This CDR3 has 17 residues. Seattle's cohort entered during active infection and was followed longitudinally. Sequenced: peripheral blood. The TCR originated in a man in his sixties with COVID-19, enrolled during active disease. V usage is TRBV18 and J usage is TRBJ2-4, with 7 bases that match TRBD2. CDR3 bases: TGTGCCAGCTCACCACCGTCTTTGCGGGGGGCCAAAAACATTCAGTACTTC. Its translation is CASSPPSLRGAKNIQYF.